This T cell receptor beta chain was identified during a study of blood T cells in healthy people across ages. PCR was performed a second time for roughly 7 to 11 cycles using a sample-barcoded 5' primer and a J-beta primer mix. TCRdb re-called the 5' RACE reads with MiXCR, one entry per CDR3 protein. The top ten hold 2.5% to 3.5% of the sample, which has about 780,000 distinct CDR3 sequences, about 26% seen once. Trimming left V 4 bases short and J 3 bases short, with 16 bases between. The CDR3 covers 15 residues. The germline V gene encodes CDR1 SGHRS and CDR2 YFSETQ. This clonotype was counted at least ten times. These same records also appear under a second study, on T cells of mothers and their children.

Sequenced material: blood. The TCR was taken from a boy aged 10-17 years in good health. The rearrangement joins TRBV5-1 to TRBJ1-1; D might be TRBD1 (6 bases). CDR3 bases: TGCGCCAGCAGCGTGGGGGCGAATCTTGACACTGAAGCTTTCTTT. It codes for CASSVGANLDTEAFF.